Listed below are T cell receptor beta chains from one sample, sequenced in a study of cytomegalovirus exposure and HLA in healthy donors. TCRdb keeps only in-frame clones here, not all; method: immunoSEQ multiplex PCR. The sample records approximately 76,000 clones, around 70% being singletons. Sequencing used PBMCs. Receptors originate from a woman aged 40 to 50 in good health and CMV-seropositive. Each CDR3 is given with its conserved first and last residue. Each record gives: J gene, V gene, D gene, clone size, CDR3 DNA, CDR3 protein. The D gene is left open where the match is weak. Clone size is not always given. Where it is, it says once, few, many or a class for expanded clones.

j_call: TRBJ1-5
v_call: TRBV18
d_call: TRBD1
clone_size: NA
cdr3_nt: TGTGCCAGTAAACAGGGGGATAGCAATCAGCCCCAGCATTTT
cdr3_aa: CASKQGDSNQPQHF

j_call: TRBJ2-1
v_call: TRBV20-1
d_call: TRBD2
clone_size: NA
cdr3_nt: TGCAGTGCTACCGGGGGGGTTGAGCAGTTCTTC
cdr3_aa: CSATGGVEQFF

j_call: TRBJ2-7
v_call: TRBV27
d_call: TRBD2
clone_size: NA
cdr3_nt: TGTGCCAGCAGTATTGCGGGAGGGATGAACTACGAGCAGTACTTC
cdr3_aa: CASSIAGGMNYEQYF

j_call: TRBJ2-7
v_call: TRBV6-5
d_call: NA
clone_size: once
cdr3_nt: TGTGCCAGCAGTTTAGGAAGACAGGCCTACGAGCAGTACTTC
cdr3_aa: CASSLGRQAYEQYF

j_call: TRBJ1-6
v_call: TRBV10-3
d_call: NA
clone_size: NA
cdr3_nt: TGTGCCATCAGTGAGTCGCAGGGGAATTCACCCCTCCACTTT
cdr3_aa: CAISESQGNSPLHF

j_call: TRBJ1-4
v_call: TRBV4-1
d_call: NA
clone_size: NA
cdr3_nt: TGCGCCAGCAGCCAAGAGTTATTGACTAATGAAAAACTGTTTTTT
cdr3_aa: CASSQELLTNEKLFF

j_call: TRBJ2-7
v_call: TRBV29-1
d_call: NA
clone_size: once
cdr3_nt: TGCAGCGTCTCCAGGGGATCCTACGAGCAGTACTTC
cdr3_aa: CSVSRGSYEQYF

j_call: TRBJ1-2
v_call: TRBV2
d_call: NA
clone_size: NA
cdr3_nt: TGTGCCAGCAGTGAGCGCACGGCAGGGAACTTCTATGGCTACACCTTC
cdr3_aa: CASSERTAGNFYGYTF

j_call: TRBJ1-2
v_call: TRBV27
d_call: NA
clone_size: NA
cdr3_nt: TGTGCCAGCAGCCCGCGGGCGGCCTATGGCTACACCTTC
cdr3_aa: CASSPRAAYGYTF

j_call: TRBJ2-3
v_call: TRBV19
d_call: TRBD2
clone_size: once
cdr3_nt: TGTGCCAGTAGTATGACTAGCGGGAGGGCTAGAGATACGCAGTATTTT
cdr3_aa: CASSMTSGRARDTQYF

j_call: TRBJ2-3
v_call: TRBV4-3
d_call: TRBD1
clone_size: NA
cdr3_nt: TGCGCCAGCAGCCTTAGACAGGGGGTGACAGATACGCAGTATTTT
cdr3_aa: CASSLRQGVTDTQYF

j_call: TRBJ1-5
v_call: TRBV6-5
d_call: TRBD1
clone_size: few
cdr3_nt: TGTGCCAGCAGGATCCGGACAGGGGTCAATCAGCCCCAGCATTTT
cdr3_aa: CASRIRTGVNQPQHF

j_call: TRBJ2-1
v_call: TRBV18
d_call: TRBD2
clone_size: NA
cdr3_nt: TGTGCCAGCTCACCTAGCGGGGTTTACAATGAGCAGTTCTTC
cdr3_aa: CASSPSGVYNEQFF

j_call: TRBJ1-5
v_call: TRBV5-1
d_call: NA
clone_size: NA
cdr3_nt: TGCGCCAGCAGCTTGGCCACAGGGTACCAGCCCCAGCATTTT
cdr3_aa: CASSLATGYQPQHF

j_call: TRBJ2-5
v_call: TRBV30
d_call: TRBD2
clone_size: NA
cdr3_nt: TGTGCCTGGAGTGTAACTAGCGGGGGGGCCAAAGAGACCCAGTACTTC
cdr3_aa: CAWSVTSGGAKETQYF

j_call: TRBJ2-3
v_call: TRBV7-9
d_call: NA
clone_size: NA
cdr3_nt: TGTGCCAGCAGCTTAGCTACAGGGTCCGCTACGCAGTATTTT
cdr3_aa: CASSLATGSATQYF

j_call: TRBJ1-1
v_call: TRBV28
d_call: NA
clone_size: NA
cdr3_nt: TGTGCCAGCAGTTTTATGGGACTAGAAGCTTTCTTT
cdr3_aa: CASSFMGLEAFF

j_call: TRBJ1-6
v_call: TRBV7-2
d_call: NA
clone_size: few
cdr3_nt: TGTGCCAGCAGCCATAGGGCGGGGGGATCACCCCTCCACTTT
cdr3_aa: CASSHRAGGSPLHF

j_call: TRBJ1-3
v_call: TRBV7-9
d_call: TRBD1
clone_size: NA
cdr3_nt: TGTGCCAGCAGCTCCGCCGGGACAGATGGAAACACCATATATTTT
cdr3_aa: CASSSAGTDGNTIYF

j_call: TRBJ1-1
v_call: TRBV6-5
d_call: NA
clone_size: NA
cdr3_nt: TGTGCCAGCAGTTACATTCAGAACACTGAAGCTTTCTTT
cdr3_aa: CASSYIQNTEAFF

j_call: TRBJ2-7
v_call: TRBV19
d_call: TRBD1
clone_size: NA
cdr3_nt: TGTGCCAGTAGTACCGGGACAGGGGGGATCGGCGAGCAGTACTTC
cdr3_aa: CASSTGTGGIGEQYF

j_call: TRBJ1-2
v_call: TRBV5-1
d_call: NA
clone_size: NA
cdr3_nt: TGCGCCAGCAGCTTAAACAGTTTTAATAGCTATGGCTACACCTTC
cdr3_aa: CASSLNSFNSYGYTF

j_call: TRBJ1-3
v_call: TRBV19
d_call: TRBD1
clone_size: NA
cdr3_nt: TGTGCCAGTAGCCCAGGGGGTACTTCTGGAAACACCATATATTTT
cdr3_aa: CASSPGGTSGNTIYF

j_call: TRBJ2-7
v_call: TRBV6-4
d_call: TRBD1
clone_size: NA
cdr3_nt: TGTGCCAGCGTGGACAGGCCTCGGTACGAGCAGTACTTC
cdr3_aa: CASVDRPRYEQYF

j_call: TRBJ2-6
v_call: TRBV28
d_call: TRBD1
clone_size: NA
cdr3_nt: TGTGCCAGCAGTTTATCTACCTTTAGTCCCGGGACAGGGTCTGGGGCCAACGTCCTGACTTTC
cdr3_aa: CASSLSTFSPGTGSGANVLTF

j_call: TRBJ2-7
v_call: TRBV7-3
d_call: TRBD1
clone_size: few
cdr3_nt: TGTGCCAGCAGCTTAACCGGGACAGCGACCTACGAGCAGTACTTC
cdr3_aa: CASSLTGTATYEQYF

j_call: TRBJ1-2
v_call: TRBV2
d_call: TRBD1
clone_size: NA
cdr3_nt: TGTGCCAGCCCCGGACAGGGGGGCTACACCTTC
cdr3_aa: CASPGQGGYTF

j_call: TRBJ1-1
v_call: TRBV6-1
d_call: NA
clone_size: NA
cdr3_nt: TGTGCCAGCACTCTTCAGGGTGACATGGACACTGAAGCTTTCTTT
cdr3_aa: CASTLQGDMDTEAFF

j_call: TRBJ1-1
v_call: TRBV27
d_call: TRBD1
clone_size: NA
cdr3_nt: TGTGCCAGCAGTTTAATTCCCCGGGACAGCGAAGCTTTCTTT
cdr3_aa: CASSLIPRDSEAFF

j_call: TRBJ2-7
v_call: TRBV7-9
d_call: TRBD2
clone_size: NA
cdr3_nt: TGTGCCAGCAGCATAATTAGCTCCGGGAGGGGATACGAGCAGTACTTC
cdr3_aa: CASSIISSGRGYEQYF

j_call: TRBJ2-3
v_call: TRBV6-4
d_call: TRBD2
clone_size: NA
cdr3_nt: TGTGCCAGCAGTGACTCCGGGACTAGCGGGAGGGCCACAGATACGCAGTATTTT
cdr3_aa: CASSDSGTSGRATDTQYF

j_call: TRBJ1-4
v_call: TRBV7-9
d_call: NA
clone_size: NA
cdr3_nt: TGTGCCAGCATCCTAGCCGGGGCAACTAATGAAAAACTGTTTTTT
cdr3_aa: CASILAGATNEKLFF

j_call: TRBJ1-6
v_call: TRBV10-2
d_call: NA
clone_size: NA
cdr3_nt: TGCGCCAGCAGTGACGGTTGGGGCGTTGGGCCAAAAGAAAAGTATAATTCACCCCTCCACTTT
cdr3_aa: CASSDGWGVGPKEKYNSPLHF

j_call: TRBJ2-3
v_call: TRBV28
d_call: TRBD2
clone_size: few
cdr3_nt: TGTGCCACCACGGGGGGGCGGGTTACTAGCACAGATACGCAGTATTTT
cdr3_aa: CATTGGRVTSTDTQYF

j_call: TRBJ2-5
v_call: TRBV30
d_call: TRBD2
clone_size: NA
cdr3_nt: TGTGCCTGGAGCGGTACGGGACTAGAGGGGCAAGAGACCCAGTACTTC
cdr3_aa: CAWSGTGLEGQETQYF

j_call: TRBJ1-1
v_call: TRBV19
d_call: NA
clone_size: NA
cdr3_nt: TGTGCCAGTGTGACAGGTCCTGAAGCTTTCTTT
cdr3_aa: CASVTGPEAFF

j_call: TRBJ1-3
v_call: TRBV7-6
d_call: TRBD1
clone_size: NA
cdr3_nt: TGTGCCAGCAGCCCCGGGACAGGGATGGGAAACACCATATATTTT
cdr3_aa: CASSPGTGMGNTIYF

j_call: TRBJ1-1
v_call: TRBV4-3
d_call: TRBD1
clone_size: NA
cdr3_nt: TGCGCCAGCAGCCCTTACGGGGACAGGGGGCGGACCACTGAAGCTTTCTTT
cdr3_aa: CASSPYGDRGRTTEAFF

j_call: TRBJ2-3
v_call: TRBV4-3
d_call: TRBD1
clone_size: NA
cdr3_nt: TGCGCCAGCAGCCAAGGACAGGGGATTGATACGCAGTATTTT
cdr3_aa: CASSQGQGIDTQYF

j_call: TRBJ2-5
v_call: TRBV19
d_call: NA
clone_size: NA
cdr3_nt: TGTGCCAGTATGTCGCAAGGGGGTTCCGGGGAGACCCAGTACTTC
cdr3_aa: CASMSQGGSGETQYF

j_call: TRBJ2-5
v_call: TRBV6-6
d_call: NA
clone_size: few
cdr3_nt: TGTGCCAGCAGTTACTCGGGAGTCCGGGAGACCCAGTACTTC
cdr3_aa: CASSYSGVRETQYF

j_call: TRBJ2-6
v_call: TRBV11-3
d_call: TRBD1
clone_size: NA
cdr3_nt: TGTGCCAGCAGCGCGGGACAGGGGAGCTCTGGGGCCAACGTCCTGACTTTC
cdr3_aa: CASSAGQGSSGANVLTF

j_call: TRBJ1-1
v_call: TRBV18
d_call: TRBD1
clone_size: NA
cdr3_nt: TGTGCCACCGACAGGGGTGCTGAAGCTTTCTTT
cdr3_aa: CATDRGAEAFF

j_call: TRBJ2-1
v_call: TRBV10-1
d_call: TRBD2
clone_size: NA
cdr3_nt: TGCGCCAGCAGTATTGGGACTAGCGGGAGACAGATCTTC
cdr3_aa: CASSIGTSGRQIF

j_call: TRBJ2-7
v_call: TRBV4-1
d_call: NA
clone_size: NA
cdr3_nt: TGCGCCAGCAGCGAACAGGGCTCCTACGAGCAGTACTTC
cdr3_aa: CASSEQGSYEQYF

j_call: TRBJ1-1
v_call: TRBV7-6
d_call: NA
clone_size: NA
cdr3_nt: TGTGCCAGCAGCCGTACGACAGGTTCGATGAACACTGAAGCTTTCTTT
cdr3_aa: CASSRTTGSMNTEAFF

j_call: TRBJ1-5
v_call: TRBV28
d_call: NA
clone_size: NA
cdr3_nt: TGTGCCAGCAGCCCGATCCCAGACGGGAATAGCAATCAGCCCCAGCATTTT
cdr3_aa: CASSPIPDGNSNQPQHF

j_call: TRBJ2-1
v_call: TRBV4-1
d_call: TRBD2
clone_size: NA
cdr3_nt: TGCGCCAGCAGCCAAGATGTCCTAGCGGGGACCTACAATGAGCAGTTCTTC
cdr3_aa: CASSQDVLAGTYNEQFF

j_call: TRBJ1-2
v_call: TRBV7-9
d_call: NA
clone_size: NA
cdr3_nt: TGTGCCAGCAGCCAACGGGGGGCGAACTATGGCTACACCTTC
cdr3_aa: CASSQRGANYGYTF

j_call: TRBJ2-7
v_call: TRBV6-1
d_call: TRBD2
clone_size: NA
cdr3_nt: TGTGCCAGCAGAGCGGGACTAGCGGGAGTAATCGAGCAGTACTTC
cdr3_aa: CASRAGLAGVIEQYF

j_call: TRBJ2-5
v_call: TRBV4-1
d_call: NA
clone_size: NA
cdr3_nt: TGCGCCAGCAGCCAAGATAGAGAAAGGGGCCGGGAGACCCAGTACTTC
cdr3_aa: CASSQDRERGRETQYF

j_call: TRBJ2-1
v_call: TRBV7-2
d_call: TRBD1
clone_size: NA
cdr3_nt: TGTGCCAGCAACCCGATGAGGAGACAGGGCGGCGAGCAGTTCTTC
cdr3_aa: CASNPMRRQGGEQFF

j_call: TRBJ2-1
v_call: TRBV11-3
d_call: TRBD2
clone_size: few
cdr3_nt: TGTGCCAGCAGCTTCAGCGGGACGACCTACAATGAGCAGTTCTTC
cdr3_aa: CASSFSGTTYNEQFF

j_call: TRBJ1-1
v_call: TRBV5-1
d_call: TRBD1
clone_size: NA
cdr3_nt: TGCGCCAGCAGCTTAAAATCAGGGGGGAACACTGAAGCTTTCTTT
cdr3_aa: CASSLKSGGNTEAFF

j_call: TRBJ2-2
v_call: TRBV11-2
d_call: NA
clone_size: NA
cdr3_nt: TGTGCCAGCAGCTTTGAGTTGAGCGGGGAGCTGTTTTTT
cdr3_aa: CASSFELSGELFF

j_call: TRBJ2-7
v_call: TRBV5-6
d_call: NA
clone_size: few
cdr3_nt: TGTGCCAGCAGCTTGAGTCTCCTATCCTCCTACGAGCAGTACTTC
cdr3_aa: CASSLSLLSSYEQYF

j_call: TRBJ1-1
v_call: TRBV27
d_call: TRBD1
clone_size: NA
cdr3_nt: TGTGCCAGCAGCACCTTACTCAGGGGGCTAAGAATGAACACTGAAGCTTTCTTT
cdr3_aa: CASSTLLRGLRMNTEAFF